The 12 T cell receptor beta chains below were found in one sample sequenced in a study of cytomegalovirus exposure and HLA in healthy donors. PCR used 60 Vbeta primers and 13 Jbeta primers. Some clones are missing from TCRdb's copy, which holds only in-frame ones; the method was immunoSEQ multiplex PCR. The table includes 150,000 to 200,000 clones, 68% detected once. What was sequenced was PBMCs. These receptors originate from a man aged 50 to 59 in good health and CMV-seronegative.

In its sample, this clone was seen a few times. This chain links TRBV6-1 with TRBJ2-3; 11 nucleotides line up with TRBD2. Germline V lookup: CDR1 MNHNS, CDR2 SASEGT. Unmatched junction bases numbered 5, after V lost 6 bases and J lost 3 bases. This CDR3 is built from 15 residues. The CDR3 DNA reads as TGTGCCAGCAGCCGACTAGCGGGGCTTACAGATACGCAGTATTTT. Its translation: CASSRLAGLTDTQYF.

This clone was counted once. The chain has TRBV6-5 and TRBJ1-3; 7 bases fit TRBD1. The V segment lost 6 bases and the J segment 8 bases; nucleotides outside the gene matches: 13. CDR1 MNHEY and CDR2 SVGAGI come from the germline V gene. This CDR3 contains 15 residues. The CDR3: CASSLRQGGSYTIYF. The CDR3 DNA reads as TGTGCCAGCAGCCTCCGACAGGGTGGCTCGTACACCATATATTTT.

The chain is built from TRBV6-5 and TRBJ2-7; 9 bases line up with TRBD1. Germline V gene data show CDR1 as MNHEY and CDR2 as SVGAGI. Trimming removed 6 bases from V and 2 bases from J; junction bases left unmatched: 5. The CDR3 runs to 14 residues. Here the CDR3 DNA reads TGTGCCAGCAGGGGGACAGGGAAACCCTACGAGCAGTACTTC. This codes for CASRGTGKPYEQYF.

This clone was picked up a small number of times. V gene TRBV29-1 combines with J gene TRBJ1-1, with a possible D match to TRBD1 (6 bases). This CDR3 is 13 amino acids long. V was trimmed by 5 bases and J by 3 bases, leaving 13 bases between them. The germline V gene has CDR1 SQVTM and CDR2 ANQGSEA. For the CDR3, the DNA is TGCAGCGTTCGTCAGGGGCCGGACACTGAAGCTTTCTTT. Its translation is CSVRQGPDTEAFF.

The CDR3 nucleotides read TGTGCCAGCAGTACTCGACTGAGCTCCTACGAGCAGTACTTC. Translated, it gives CASSTRLSSYEQYF. The chain carries TRBV27 and TRBJ2-7; D remains ambiguous. The CDR3 loop spans 14 amino acids. Deletions cut 5 bases from V and 0 bases from J, with 11 bases between. Germline values: CDR1 MNHEY, CDR2 SMNVEV (reference sequence).

The V gene is TRBV11-2, the J gene TRBJ2-7, with unresolved D. Germline CDR1 and CDR2: SGHAT and FQNNGV. There are 13 residues in the CDR3. V gave up 1 base and J gave up 3 bases, with 7 bases separating them. CDR3 coding DNA: TGTGCCAGCAGCTTAGCGGTCCACTACGAGCAGTACTTC. It is translated as CASSLAVHYEQYF.

CDR3 in DNA: TGTGCCAACTCAATAGCGGGGGGGTACAATGAGCAGTTCTTC. Protein: CANSIAGGYNEQFF. The rearrangement uses TRBV5-4 and TRBJ2-1, with 11 bases lining up with TRBD2. The CDR3 covers 14 residues. V shed 9 bases and J 4 bases; nucleotides not matched to a gene: 6. Germline V gene sequence: CDR1 SGHNT, CDR2 YYREEE (reference sequence).

The chain joins TRBV4-1 to TRBJ2-5, with D perhaps TRBD1 (6 bases). The DNA end is more similar to TRBJ2-7, so the J call may be wrong. CDR1 is MGHRA and CDR2 is YSYEKL in the germline V gene. The CDR3 runs to 18 residues. The CDR3 DNA follows: TGCGCCAGCAGCCAACTCGGGATAATCAGGGGACCTAACTACGAGCAGTACTTC. Translating gives CASSQLGIIRGPNYEQYF.

The chain combines TRBV15 with TRBJ2-3; 8 nucleotides match TRBD2. This CDR3 has 16 amino acids. V shed 1 base and J 5 bases; nucleotides not matched to a gene: 8. Germline assignment: CDR1 LNHNV and CDR2 YYDKDF (reference sequence). The CDR3 reads CATSRAGGGLVDTQYF. CDR3 nucleotides: TGTGCCACCAGCAGAGCCGGCGGGGGGCTTGTAGATACGCAGTATTTT. Full variable domain (missing parts from reference TRBV15 and TRBJ2-3): DAMVIQNPRYQVTQFGKPVTLSCSQTLNHNVMYWYQQKSSQAPKLLFHYYDKDFNNEADTPDNFQSRRPNTSFCFLDIRSPGLGDTAMYLCATSRAGGGLVDTQYFGPGTRLTVL.

V and J are TRBV5-1 and TRBJ2-7, with TRBD1 identical over 10 bases. Germline trimming cut 4 bases from V and 4 bases from J; bases unmatched to any gene: 14. The germline gives CDR1 SGHRS, CDR2 YFSETQ. This CDR3 comprises 17 residues. The CDR3 nucleotides are TGCGCCAGCAGCCTGGTCCCCCCGGGACAGGGGAAGTACGAGCAGTACTTC. The encoded protein is CASSLVPPGQGKYEQYF.

The chain uses TRBV7-6 and TRBJ2-1; possible D gene TRBD1, 6 bases. CDR3 size: 15 residues. Germline assignment: CDR1 SGHVS and CDR2 FNYEAQ. V lost 3 bases and J 3 bases, leaving 12 bases between the germline ends. The chain's CDR3 is CASSFGRGGYNEQFF. CDR3 DNA sequence: TGTGCCAGCAGCTTTGGCAGGGGCGGCTACAATGAGCAGTTCTTC.

This clone has just a few counts. The CDR3 coding sequence is TGTGCCAGCAGCAAAGAGGCCGCAGACAGGGGATTTCAGCCCCAGCATTTT. This sequence encodes CASSKEAADRGFQPQHF. The rearrangement links TRBV21-1 to TRBJ1-5; the D call TRBD1 from the table was never checked on the DNA. TRBV21-1 is a recognized pseudogene. CDR3 length: 17 residues.